This TCR beta chain was obtained from a study of control samples from healthy donors and cancer patients. Between the trimmed V and J ends, which lost 5 bases and 11 bases, there was a span of 18 bases. Germline values: CDR1 MNHEY, CDR2 SMNVEV (reference sequence). The CDR3 totals 13 residues. The protocol was immunoSEQ multiplex PCR, while the TCRdb copy is restricted to in-frame clones and leaves out a portion. Of under 450,000 clones listed, around nine tenths are singletons. The origin of this receptor is a man aged 35-49 years with head and neck cancer. The chain employs TRBV27 and TRBJ1-1, with D possibly TRBD1 on 6 matching bases. Specimen: PBMCs. This chain's CDR3 is CASSPPGARGAFF. The CDR3 DNA reads TGTGCCAGCAGTCCCCCGGGGGCTAGAGGGGCTTTCTTT.